These 3 T cell receptor beta chains were all obtained from the same sample, sequenced in a study of shared T cell receptors in the human thymus. Sequenced by immunoSEQ multiplex PCR; TCRdb stores in-frame clones only, minus some. The sample contains 650,000 to 950,000 clones, 70% to 90% of which appear only once. A further study also used this sample, focusing on human thymus T cells.

The sample comprised thymocytes. These receptors originate from a girl under two years old with a congenital heart defect.

The genes are TRBV29-1 and TRBJ1-2; 7 positions match TRBD1. V dropped 7 bases and J dropped 5; count of bases not matched to a gene: 7. This CDR3 is built from 12 residues. Germline V gene data show CDR1 as SQVTM and CDR2 as ANQGSEA. The CDR3 here is CSALRQGYGYTF. The CDR3 DNA reads TGCAGCGCCCTAAGACAGGGATATGGCTACACCTTC. Based on the CDR3 plus reference TRBV29-1 and TRBJ1-2, the full variable domain is SAVISQKPSRDICQRGTSLTIQCQVDSQVTMMFWYRQQPGQSLTLIATANQGSEATYESGFVIDKFPISRPNLTFSTLTVSNMSPEDSSIYLCSALRQGYGYTFGSGTRLTVV.

The chain combines TRBV5-4 with TRBJ2-7, with 9 bases matching TRBD1. The CDR3 has 14 residues. Germline V gene lookup returns CDR1 SGHNT and CDR2 YYREEE (reference sequence). The V segment lost 0 bases and the J segment 4 bases; nucleotides outside the gene matches: 2. The CDR3 is CASSLEDRGYEQYF. The CDR3 nucleotides read TGTGCCAGCAGCTTGGAGGACAGGGGTTACGAGCAGTACTTC.

V and J are TRBV19 and TRBJ2-1, with a weak D call TRBD1 (6 bases). CDR1 LNHDA and CDR2 SQIVND come from the germline V gene (reference sequence). Trimming took off 3 bases at V and 8 bases at J, with 14 bases between the two ends. The CDR3 totals 14 residues. As DNA, the CDR3 is TGTGCCAGTAGTATCGACCACAGGGTCGATGAGCAGTTCTTC. It codes for CASSIDHRVDEQFF.